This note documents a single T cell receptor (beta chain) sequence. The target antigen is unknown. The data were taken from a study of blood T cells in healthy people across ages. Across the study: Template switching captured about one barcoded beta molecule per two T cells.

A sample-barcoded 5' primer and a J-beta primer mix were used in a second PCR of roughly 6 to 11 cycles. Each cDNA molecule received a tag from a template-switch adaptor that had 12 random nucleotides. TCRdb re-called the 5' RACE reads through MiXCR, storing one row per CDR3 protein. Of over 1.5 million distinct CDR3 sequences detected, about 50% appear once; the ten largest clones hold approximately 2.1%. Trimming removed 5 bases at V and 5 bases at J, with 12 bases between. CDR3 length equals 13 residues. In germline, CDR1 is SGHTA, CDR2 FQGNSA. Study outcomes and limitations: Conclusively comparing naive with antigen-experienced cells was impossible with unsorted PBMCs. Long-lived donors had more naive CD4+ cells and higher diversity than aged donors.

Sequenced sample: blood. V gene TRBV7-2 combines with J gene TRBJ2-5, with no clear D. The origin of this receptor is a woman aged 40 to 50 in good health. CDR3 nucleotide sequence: TGTGCCAGCAGCGTAGGGTTTTCGGAGACCCAGTACTTC. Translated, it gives CASSVGFSETQYF.